This T cell receptor beta chain was documented in a study of Graves' ophthalmopathy and Graves' hyperthyroidism. V gave up 7 bases and J gave up 4 bases, with 13 bases separating them. Germline CDR1 reads MNHEY; CDR2 reads SVGAGI. This CDR3 has 14 amino acids. This clonotype was counted many times. Its antigen is currently unknown. Patients newly diagnosed with hyperthyroidism, under 2 months' duration, were aged 18 to 65, the study reports. Other autoimmune diseases, uncontrolled infections, pregnancy and lactation each led to patient exclusion. RNA transcripts were the source from which TCR beta CDR3 regions were amplified. The authors performed first-round RT-PCR with HTBI primers and then a second-round multiplex PCR. TCRdb reanalysed the multiplex PCR reads using MiXCR and keeps one entry per CDR3 protein. The data contain a few hundred thousand distinct CDR3 sequences, under 45% of them seen just once; the ten biggest clones take up about 4.2%.

Study-wide results and caveats: Ophthalmopathy was separated from stable hyperthyroidism by a 13-signature model with about 86% sensitivity and 65% to 82% specificity. Most expanded clonotypes in thyroid above 0.001 frequency also showed up in blood.

The sample taken for sequencing was peripheral blood or thyroid tissue (not recorded which). The J gene is TRBJ2-2, the V gene TRBV6-5; D unclear. This sequence originates from an adult man with Graves' hyperthyroidism. The CDR3 is CASTIATGTGELFF. In nucleotides, the CDR3 is TGTGCCAGCACCATTGCCACGGGCACCGGGGAGCTGTTTTTT.